This TCR beta chain appears in the sequencing data of a study of T cells after yellow fever vaccination. Study at large: The fractions with low cell numbers were processed using SMART-Seq v4 Ultra Low Input.

A single record per CDR3 protein comes from TCRdb applying MiXCR to the 5' RACE reads. The sample has 80,000 to 100,000 distinct CDR3 sequences; under 7% are singletons. Regarding the study as a whole: Primary-vaccination clones mostly resurfaced post-booster (around 96% CD4, roughly 90% CD8). Repertoires obtained by FACS sorting could include abundant clonotypes that entered as contaminants from the bulk population.

Per germline, CDR1 LNHDA and CDR2 SQIVND (reference sequence). CDR3 length: 14 residues. V dropped 6 bases and J dropped 4 bases, with 13 bases sitting between them. Points on this clonotype: Its target is unknown.

This specimen was CD8+ T cells sorted from PBMCs, taken 10 days after the yellow fever booster vaccination. V is TRBV19 and J is TRBJ1-5; D is perhaps TRBD1 (6 bases). This TCR was sampled from a man aged 18-30 years who received the YFV17D yellow fever vaccine. DNA of the CDR3: TGTGCCAGTAGCGAAGACAGGATTAATCAGCCCCAGCATTTT. It is translated as CASSEDRINQPQHF.